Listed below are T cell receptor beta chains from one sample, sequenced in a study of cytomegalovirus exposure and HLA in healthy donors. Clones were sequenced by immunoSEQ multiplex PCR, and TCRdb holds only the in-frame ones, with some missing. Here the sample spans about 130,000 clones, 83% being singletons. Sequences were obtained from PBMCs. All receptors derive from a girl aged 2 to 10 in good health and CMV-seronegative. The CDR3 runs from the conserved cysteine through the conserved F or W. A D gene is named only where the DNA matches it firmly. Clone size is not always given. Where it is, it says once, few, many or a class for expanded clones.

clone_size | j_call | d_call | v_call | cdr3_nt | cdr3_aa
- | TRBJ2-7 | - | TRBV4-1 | TGCGCCAGCAGCCAAGGGGGAGGCTACAGCTCCTACGAGCAGTACTTC | CASSQGGGYSSYEQYF
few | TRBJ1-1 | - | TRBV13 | TGTGCCAGCAGCTTAGCTCCAGGAACCAACACTGAAGCTTTCTTT | CASSLAPGTNTEAFF
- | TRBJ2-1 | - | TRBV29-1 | TGCAGCGTTGAAGGCGGGCTGAACTACAACAATGAGCAGTTCTTC | CSVEGGLNYNNEQFF
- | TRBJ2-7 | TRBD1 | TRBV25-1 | TGTGCCAGCAGTAAACGGACAGGGGGCGAGAGCGAGCAGTACTTC | CASSKRTGGESEQYF
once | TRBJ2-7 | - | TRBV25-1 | TGTGCCAGCAGTGAAACAGGGATATACGAGCAGTACTTC | CASSETGIYEQYF
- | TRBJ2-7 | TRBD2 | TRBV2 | TGTGCCAGCAGGGGGAACTTAGCGGGCCCGGCCTACGAGCAGTACTTC | CASRGNLAGPAYEQYF
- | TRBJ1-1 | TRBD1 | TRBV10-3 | TGTGCCACCTCACAGGGGGCCGGCACTGAAGCTTTCTTT | CATSQGAGTEAFF
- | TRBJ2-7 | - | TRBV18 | TGTGCCAGCTCACTCGGTCCCTTTTACGAGCAGTACTTC | CASSLGPFYEQYF
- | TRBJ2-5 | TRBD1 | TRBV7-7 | TGTGCTAGCAGCTTAGGAACAGGGGGCTGGGAGACCCAGTACTTC | CASSLGTGGWETQYF
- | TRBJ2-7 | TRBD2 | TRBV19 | TGTGCCAGTAGTATAGACTCTAGCGGGGGGGCCTACGAGCAGTACTTC | CASSIDSSGGAYEQYF
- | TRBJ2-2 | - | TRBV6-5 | TGTGCCAGCATGACACAATTGAACACCGGGGAGCTGTTTTTT | CASMTQLNTGELFF
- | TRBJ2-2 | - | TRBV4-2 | TGTGCCAGCAGCCAAGTGGGGGCGGGGGACGAGACCGGGGAGCTGTTTTTT | CASSQVGAGDETGELFF
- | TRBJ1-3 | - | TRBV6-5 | TGTGCCAGCAGTTACTTGGAGGGGGGGACTGGAAACACCATATATTTT | CASSYLEGGTGNTIYF
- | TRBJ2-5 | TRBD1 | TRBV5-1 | TGCGCCAGCAGCTTGGAGGACAGGGTTCAGGAGACCCAGTACTTC | CASSLEDRVQETQYF
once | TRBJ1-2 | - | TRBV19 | TGTGCCAGTAGTATGAAACCAGGGGATTGGAAGGGCTACACCTTC | CASSMKPGDWKGYTF
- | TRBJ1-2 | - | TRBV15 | TGTGCCACCAGCAGAGGACGGAGTAACTATGGCTACACCTTC | CATSRGRSNYGYTF
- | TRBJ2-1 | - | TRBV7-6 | TGTGCCAGCAGCTTATCGGGCAATGAGCAGTTCTTC | CASSLSGNEQFF
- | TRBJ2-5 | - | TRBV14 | TGTGCCAGCAGCCAAGACGGGACATCCCGATGGGGAGAGACCCAGTACTTC | CASSQDGTSRWGETQYF
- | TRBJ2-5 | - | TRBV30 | TGTGCCTGGAGTGTCGGGGGGCCAGAGACCCAGTACTTC | CAWSVGGPETQYF
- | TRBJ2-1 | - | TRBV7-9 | TGTGCCAGCCTCTCCCTGGGCTTCAATGAGCAGTTCTTC | CASLSLGFNEQFF
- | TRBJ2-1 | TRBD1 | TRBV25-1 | TGTGCCAGCACTCCCCCGACCGGGACAGGGGGTCCTGGGCAGTTCTTC | CASTPPTGTGGPGQFF
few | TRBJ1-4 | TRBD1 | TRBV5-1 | TGCGCCAGCAGCTTGCCGCAGGGGGCAACTAATGAAAAACTGTTTTTT | CASSLPQGATNEKLFF
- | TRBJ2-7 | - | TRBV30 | TGTGCCTGGAGTTACTTTTCCTCGGAGCAGTACTTC | CAWSYFSSEQYF
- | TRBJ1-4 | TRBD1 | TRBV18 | TGTGCCAGCTCCCCCGACAGGGGGGTTGGGAAACTGTTTTTT | CASSPDRGVGKLFF
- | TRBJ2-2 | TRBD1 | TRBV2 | TGTGCCAGCAGGACAGGGGTTGCCGGGGAGCTGTTTTTT | CASRTGVAGELFF
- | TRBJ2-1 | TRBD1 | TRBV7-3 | TGTGCCAGCAGCCTCCCGGGACAGAGATACAATGAGCAGTTCTTC | CASSLPGQRYNEQFF
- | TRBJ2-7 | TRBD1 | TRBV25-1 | TGTGCCAGCAGTGCCCCGGGACAGGGGACCGAGCAGTACTTC | CASSAPGQGTEQYF
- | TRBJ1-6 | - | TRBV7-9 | TGTGCCAGCAGCTTAGGCGGTCGAATACCCGGGGAAACCCTCCACTTT | CASSLGGRIPGETLHF
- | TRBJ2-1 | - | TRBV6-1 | TGTGCCAGCAGTGAACCCGGGAAGGTATTTGTGAATGAGCAGTTCTTC | CASSEPGKVFVNEQFF
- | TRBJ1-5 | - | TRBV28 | TGTGCCAGCAGTCTGGGGGGGAATAGCAATCAGCCCCAGCATTTT | CASSLGGNSNQPQHF
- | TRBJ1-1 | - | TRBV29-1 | TGCAGCGTTGAACAGGGCCAAGCTTTCTTT | CSVEQGQAFF
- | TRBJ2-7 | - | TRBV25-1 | TGTGCCAGCAGTGAAGAACAGAAGGACTCCTACGAGCAGTACTTC | CASSEEQKDSYEQYF
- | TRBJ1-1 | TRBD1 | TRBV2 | TGTGCCAGCAGGCGACAGGGGGGGGCGGGAGCTTTCTTT | CASRRQGGAGAFF
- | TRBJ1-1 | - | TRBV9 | TGTGCCAGCAGCACCAGTAGGGCGGGGAACACTGAAGCTTTCTTT | CASSTSRAGNTEAFF
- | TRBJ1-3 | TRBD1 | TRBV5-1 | TGCGCCAGCAGCTTGGCCACCGGGACAGGCTCTGGAAACACCATATATTTT | CASSLATGTGSGNTIYF
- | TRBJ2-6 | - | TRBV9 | TGTGCCAGCAGCGATAGAATTAGCTCTGGGGCCAACGTCCTGACTTTC | CASSDRISSGANVLTF
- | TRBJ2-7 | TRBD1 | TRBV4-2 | TGTGCCAGCAGCCAAGCGGTAACCGGGACAGGGACTTACGAGCAGTACTTC | CASSQAVTGTGTYEQYF
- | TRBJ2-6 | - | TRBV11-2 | TGTGCCAGCAGCTTCGTCGACTTCCCCTCTGGGGCCAACGTCCTGACTTTC | CASSFVDFPSGANVLTF
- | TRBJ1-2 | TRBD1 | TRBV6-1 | TGTGCCAGCAGTGAAGCTCCAGCGGGACAGGGGTCCCGTGGCTACACCTTC | CASSEAPAGQGSRGYTF
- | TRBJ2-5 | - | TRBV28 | TGTGCCAGCAGGGCCACCGGGACACAAGAGACCCAGTACTTC | CASRATGTQETQYF
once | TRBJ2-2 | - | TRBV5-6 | TGTGCCAGCACCCCGTCGGTCCGGAACACCGGGGAGCTGTTTTTT | CASTPSVRNTGELFF
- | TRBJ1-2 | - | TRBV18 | TGTGCCAGCTCACCACGAGATCCAGGGGTTGGGGGCTACACCTTC | CASSPRDPGVGGYTF
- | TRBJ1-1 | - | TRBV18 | TGTGCCAGCTCACCAATGGGGGGCACTGAAGCTTTCTTT | CASSPMGGTEAFF